This T cell receptor beta chain was obtained from a study of cytomegalovirus exposure and HLA in healthy donors. This CDR3 has 14 amino acids. Germline CDR1 reads SEHNR; CDR2 reads FQNEAQ (reference sequence). Trimming removed 5 bases from V and 4 bases from J, with 14 bases in between. Overall study findings and caveats: Further analysis was carried out later, and it showed several of the most significant clusters appearing linked to common viral pathogens. Some TCR beta chains (164 of them) were listed as cytomegalovirus-associated.

For this clone: Its matching antigen is unknown.

This PCR relied on a set of 60 Vbeta primers and 13 Jbeta primers. The repertoire was sequenced with immunoSEQ multiplex PCR; TCRdb's copy has only in-frame clones and lacks some. The sample lists roughly 120,000 clones; roughly 63% were seen once. J is TRBJ1-2 and V is TRBV7-9; no clear D. The sequenced material came from PBMCs. This TCR was sampled from a man under 40 in good health and CMV-seropositive. The CDR3 DNA sequence: TGTGCCAGCAGCCCTCCGGGTGAGAGCTATGGCTACACCTTC. It is translated as CASSPPGESYGYTF.